These 12 T cell receptor beta chains came from one sample sequenced in a study of cytomegalovirus exposure and HLA in healthy donors. The primer mix had 60 Vbeta and 13 Jbeta primers. Using immunoSEQ multiplex PCR, the repertoire was profiled, and TCRdb retains in-frame clones only, with some absent. The sample holds some 170,000 clones, 70% to 90% seen once. The material sequenced was PBMCs. The receptors were sampled from a woman aged 30 to 39 in good health and CMV-seropositive.

The rearrangement uses TRBV9 and TRBJ2-1, with TRBD2 as a possible D gene (5 bases). The V end lost 3 bases, the J end lost 8 bases, and 15 bases lay between the germline ends. Germline V gene data show CDR1 as SGDLS and CDR2 as YYNGEE. The CDR3 is 14 residues long. CDR3 nucleotide sequence: TGTGCCAGCAGCGCGGGGAACTATGGTGATGAGCAGTTCTTC. Its protein product is CASSAGNYGDEQFF.

J is TRBJ2-7 and V is TRBV7-7, with 7 bases identical to TRBD1. Trimming cost V 2 bases and J 2 bases; bases outside gene matches: 21. The V gene's germline CDR1 is SSHAT and CDR2 FNYEAQ (reference sequence). CDR3 length: 20 amino acids. CDR3 residues: CASSLFSLYHRGSLPYEQYF. Here the CDR3 DNA reads TGTGCCAGCAGCTTATTTTCCCTTTACCACAGGGGATCTCTGCCCTACGAGCAGTACTTC.

This chain links TRBV30 with TRBJ2-1; TRBD1 aligns across 10 bases. Germline CDR1 and CDR2: GTSNPN and SVGIG (reference sequence). The CDR3 is made up of 15 amino acids. Trimming cost V 1 base and J 8 bases; bases outside gene matches: 8. CDR3 DNA: TGTGCCTGGAGTGGGGGGACAGGGGACATCGATGAGCAGTTCTTC. Its protein is CAWSGGTGDIDEQFF.

In this sample, this clone turned up once. The chain is built from TRBV7-9 and TRBJ1-3; no reliable D call. There are 16 residues in the CDR3. V lost 3 bases and J 0 bases, leaving 12 bases between the germline ends. Looked up from germline, CDR1 is SEHNR and CDR2 is FQNEAQ (reference sequence). The CDR3 protein is CASSFSAQASGNTIYF. DNA of the CDR3: TGTGCCAGCAGCTTTAGTGCTCAGGCCTCTGGAAACACCATATATTTT.

The chain combines TRBV14 with TRBJ1-1, with D uncertain. The V gene lost 1 base and the J gene lost 4 bases, with 10 bases spanning the gap. This CDR3 comprises 14 residues. The germline gives CDR1 SGHDN, CDR2 FVKESK. The CDR3 protein is CASSQVNSVTEAFF. CDR3 in DNA: TGTGCCAGCAGCCAAGTGAACTCGGTCACTGAAGCTTTCTTT.

The rearrangement uses TRBV5-4 and TRBJ2-7, with TRBD1 as a possible D gene (5 bases). Germline CDR1 and CDR2: SGHNT and YYREEE (reference sequence). The CDR3 loop spans 14 amino acids. Between the trimmed V and J ends, which lost 4 bases and 3 bases, there was a span of 14 bases. For the CDR3, the DNA is TGTGCCAGCAGCGCCTCAGGGCGCTTCTACGAGCAGTACTTC. Its translation is CASSASGRFYEQYF.

The J gene is TRBJ2-2, the V gene TRBV7-2, with 8 bases identical to TRBD2. This CDR3 region has 14 residues. Trimming removed 5 bases from V and 7 bases from J; junction bases left unmatched: 6. Germline V gene lookup returns CDR1 SGHTA and CDR2 FQGNSA. CDR3 in amino acids: CASSPGGRFGELFF. DNA for the CDR3: TGTGCCAGCAGCCCGGGGGGGAGGTTCGGGGAGCTGTTTTTT.

Comments on this clone: The germline gene is not matched at one end of the junction; a read error may be the cause. V and J are TRBV14 and TRBJ1-1; weak D call: TRBD1 (6 bases). This CDR3 spans 13 amino acids. The germline V gene has CDR1 SGHDN and CDR2 FVKESK. The CDR3: CASRGQRPGLPFF. CDR3 bases: TGTGCCAGCAGAGGACAGCGTCCTGGGCTTCCATTTTTT.

This clone was observed a single time. V gene TRBV4-2 combines with J gene TRBJ2-4; 9 bases line up with TRBD1. From germline, CDR1 is LGHNA and CDR2 YNFKEQ. This CDR3 region has 17 residues. The ends lost 2 bases at V and 6 bases at J; junction bases unmatched: 11. The CDR3: CASSQIIRDREPNIQYF. The CDR3 DNA reads as TGTGCCAGCAGCCAAATAATCCGGGACAGGGAACCAAACATTCAGTACTTC.

This chain connects TRBV27 to TRBJ2-1, with D possibly being TRBD1 (7 bases). The V end was cut by 2 bases, the J end by 5 bases, with 19 bases between. The CDR3 totals 17 residues. Germline V gives CDR1 MNHEY, CDR2 SMNVEV (reference sequence). CDR3 nucleotide sequence: TGTGCCAGCAGTTTACTACCCGGACAGGAGGGGGACAATGAGCAGTTCTTC. This gives the protein CASSLLPGQEGDNEQFF.

In the case of this clone: Mismatch with germline at one junction end may stem from a read error. This sequence joins TRBV7-9 and TRBJ2-1, with TRBD2 matching over 7 bases. CDR3 length equals 15 residues. The germline gives CDR1 SEHNR, CDR2 FQNEAQ (reference sequence). The CDR3 DNA is TGTGCCAGCAGCTTAGCGGGCGGGGGTGGAAAGGGGCCGGTCTTC. This encodes CASSLAGGGGKGPVF. The complete variable domain, with remaining parts taken from reference TRBV7-9 and TRBJ2-1, reads DTGVSQNPRHKITKRGQNVTFRCDPISEHNRLYWYRQTLGQGPEFLTYFQNEAQLEKSRLLSDRFSAERPKGSFSTLEIQRTEQGDSAMYLCASSLAGGGGKGPVFGPGTRLTVL.

The rearrangement joins TRBV7-9 to TRBJ2-5; TRBD2 matches 9 bases. The CDR3 is 12 residues long. Germline V gene lookup returns CDR1 SEHNR and CDR2 FQNEAQ (reference sequence). J gave up 11 bases and V 2 bases, and 3 bases lay outside the gene matches. The CDR3 DNA sequence: TGTGCCAGCAGCTTATGGGGACTAGCTCAGTACTTC. It is translated as CASSLWGLAQYF. The full variable domain, in which reference TRBV7-9 and TRBJ2-5 provide the parts outside the CDR3, is DTGVSQNPRHKITKRGQNVTFRCDPISEHNRLYWYRQTLGQGPEFLTYFQNEAQLEKSRLLSDRFSAERPKGSFSTLEIQRTEQGDSAMYLCASSLWGLAQYFGPGTRLLVL.